This T cell receptor beta chain was profiled in a study of cytomegalovirus exposure and HLA in healthy donors. Details on this clone: Its antigen is currently unknown.

Study-level points and caveats: Reportedly, fewer N-insertions than the 666-donor mean appeared in an Asian-associated ancestry cluster in a later analysis. TCR beta V- and J-gene trimming was later associated with a missense DCLRE1C variant. The authors later found TCR association rates varying by HLA locus, with DRB1 most and HLA-C fewest.

The PCR was carried out with 60 Vbeta primers and 13 Jbeta primers. Clones were sequenced by immunoSEQ multiplex PCR, and TCRdb holds only the in-frame ones, with some missing. The data hold over 110,000 clones, with around 78% observed a single time. Germline V gives CDR1 MNHEY, CDR2 SMNVEV (reference sequence). The CDR3 contains 14 residues. Germline trimming cut 2 bases from V and 9 bases from J; bases unmatched to any gene: 4. This chain links TRBV27 with TRBJ1-6; 7 bases match TRBD1. This sequence was found in a middle-aged woman in good health and CMV-seropositive. Sequenced sample: PBMCs. The CDR3 nucleotides are TGTGCCAGCAGTTTAGACAGGGCTTTTTCACCCCTCCACTTT. This translates into CASSLDRAFSPLHF.